This TCR beta chain was identified during a study of T cell repertoires in cytomegalovirus infection. The study, taken as a whole, reports: It was HLA-C-restricted CMV-specific TCR beta clonotypes that dominated the response ex vivo. Individuals carrying CMV plus the relevant HLA were identified by cumulative frequency of public TCR beta families.

Trimming removed 5 bases from V and 5 bases from J; junction bases left unmatched: 9. There are 14 residues in the CDR3. Germline values: CDR1 SQVTM, CDR2 ANQGSEA. This clonotype occurred a few times. Its antigen remains unknown. Via MiXCR, TCRdb re-called the reads, giving one row per CDR3 protein. The sample lists 830,000 or so distinct CDR3 sequences; 30% to 35% were seen once. This sequence was found in a human donor in good health (CMV status not recorded). Some clones in this sample may be carry-over from other donors' samples. The source material was cultured CD8+ T cells from PBMCs, sampled from culture after CMV antigen stimulation. The chain employs TRBV29-1 and TRBJ2-1; 7 bases align to TRBD2. CDR3 coding DNA: TGCAGCGTTCCTGTGCGGGGGATCCACAATGAGCAGTTCTTC. It yields the protein CSVPVRGIHNEQFF.